The present TCR beta chain was sequenced within a study of blood T cell repertoires in COVID-19. Across the whole study: Some COVID-19 samples were acute and others convalescent; all came from the United States, Italy and Spain.

Profiling relied on immunoSEQ multiplex PCR, and the TCRdb table lists in-frame clones only, not all of them. The sample lists 15,000 to 20,000 clones, 81% occurring once. This CDR3 spans 13 amino acids. Trimming stripped 4 bases from V and 1 base from J, with 10 bases between. Germline V gene data show CDR1 as SQVTM and CDR2 as ANQGSEA. The chain is built from TRBV29-1 and TRBJ1-1; unclear D gene. The sequence came from a man between 60 and 75 years old with acute or convalescent COVID-19. Source material: peripheral blood. The CDR3 sequence is CSVVAQPNTEAFF. CDR3 nucleotide sequence: TGCAGCGTTGTAGCGCAGCCGAACACTGAAGCTTTCTTT.